A selection of T cell receptor beta chains follows, all from one sample in a study of cytomegalovirus exposure and HLA in healthy donors. TCRdb's table, derived via immunoSEQ multiplex PCR, lists solely in-frame clones and lacks some. The sample yields about 92,000 clones, 55% to 75% seen once. The sample taken for sequencing was PBMCs. These receptors originate from a man aged 50 to 59 in good health and CMV-seronegative. The CDR3 runs from the conserved cysteine through the conserved F or W. A D gene is named only where the DNA matches it firmly. Some rows have no size entry. The others give once, few or many, or a class for an expanded clone.

size: NA
V: TRBV6-6
J: TRBJ1-5
D: NA
DNA: TGTGCCAGCAACTCCAAAGTCACCCCCCAGCCCCAGCATTTT
CDR3: CASNSKVTPQPQHF

size: NA
V: TRBV15
J: TRBJ2-3
D: NA
DNA: TGTGCCACCAGCAGATCCCGGGTGGGAGATACGCAGTATTTT
CDR3: CATSRSRVGDTQYF

size: few
V: TRBV20-1
J: TRBJ1-1
D: NA
DNA: TGCAGTGCTAGCCTCAGGGCCTTT
CDR3: CSASLRAF

size: NA
V: TRBV9
J: TRBJ1-2
D: TRBD1
DNA: TGTGCCAGCAGCTTGAGGACAGGGGGTAACTATGGCTACACCTTC
CDR3: CASSLRTGGNYGYTF

size: once
V: TRBV11-2
J: TRBJ2-3
D: TRBD2
DNA: TGTGCCAGCAGCTCCCGGACTAGCGGGGGCACAGATACGCAGTATTTT
CDR3: CASSSRTSGGTDTQYF

size: NA
V: TRBV7-3
J: TRBJ2-5
D: TRBD2
DNA: TGTGCCAGCAGCTTACGAAGCGGGAGGGCCGGGGAGACCCAGTACTTC
CDR3: CASSLRSGRAGETQYF

size: NA
V: TRBV30
J: TRBJ2-3
D: TRBD1
DNA: TGTGCCTGGAGAGGACAGGACCCCCAGGCGGATACGCAGTATTTT
CDR3: CAWRGQDPQADTQYF

size: NA
V: TRBV7-2
J: TRBJ1-1
D: TRBD1
DNA: TGTGCCAGCAGCCCCCAGGAGGGGGCATTAGCTTTCTTT
CDR3: CASSPQEGALAFF

size: NA
V: TRBV19
J: TRBJ1-5
D: NA
DNA: TGTGCCAGTAGCCCACAGGGAGCCCAGCCCCAGCATTTT
CDR3: CASSPQGAQPQHF

size: NA
V: TRBV7-2
J: TRBJ2-1
D: NA
DNA: TGTGCCAGCAGCTTAATGACAGTAAATGAGCAGTTCTTC
CDR3: CASSLMTVNEQFF

size: NA
V: TRBV4-3
J: TRBJ2-3
D: NA
DNA: TGCGCCAGCAGCGATGCAGGCACAGATACGCAGTATTTT
CDR3: CASSDAGTDTQYF

size: NA
V: TRBV4-1
J: TRBJ1-4
D: NA
DNA: TGCGCCAGCAGTCGGCCCGGGACTGAGGATGAAAAACTGTTTTTT
CDR3: CASSRPGTEDEKLFF

size: NA
V: TRBV27
J: TRBJ2-3
D: NA
DNA: TGTGCCAGCTACCCGTGGGCAGGCACAGATACGCAGTATTTT
CDR3: CASYPWAGTDTQYF

size: NA
V: TRBV7-2
J: TRBJ1-1
D: NA
DNA: TGTGCCAGCAGCTTAGCCCCGGGGGTAGGTGAAGCTTTCTTT
CDR3: CASSLAPGVGEAFF

size: few
V: TRBV9
J: TRBJ2-3
D: TRBD1
DNA: TGTGCCAGCAGCACGTGGACAGGGCCCGCAGATACGCAGTATTTT
CDR3: CASSTWTGPADTQYF

size: NA
V: TRBV18
J: TRBJ1-6
D: NA
DNA: TGTGCCAGCTCACCAGACAGGATCTATAATTCACCCCTCCACTTT
CDR3: CASSPDRIYNSPLHF

size: NA
V: TRBV23-1
J: TRBJ2-2
D: NA
DNA: TGCGCCAGCAGTCAATCAGGGGGCACCGGGGAGCTGTTTTTT
CDR3: CASSQSGGTGELFF

size: few
V: TRBV7-9
J: TRBJ1-2
D: NA
DNA: TGTGCCAGCAGTCCCAGGGGAACCGATGGCTACACCTTC
CDR3: CASSPRGTDGYTF

size: NA
V: TRBV9
J: TRBJ2-5
D: NA
DNA: TGTGCCAGCAGCGTAGGCCCAGGGTCAGGGTACGAGACCCAGTACTTC
CDR3: CASSVGPGSGYETQYF

size: NA
V: TRBV5-1
J: TRBJ2-7
D: NA
DNA: TGCGCCAGCAGCACCGAACCGAGCTCCTACGAGCAGTACTTC
CDR3: CASSTEPSSYEQYF

size: NA
V: TRBV7-6
J: TRBJ2-3
D: TRBD2
DNA: TGTGCCAGCAGCCCGAGGACTAGCGAACGCACAGATACGCAGTATTTT
CDR3: CASSPRTSERTDTQYF

size: once
V: TRBV28
J: TRBJ1-2
D: NA
DNA: TGTGCCAGCAAGACGGGGATGAGAAGTGGCTACACCTTC
CDR3: CASKTGMRSGYTF

size: NA
V: TRBV9
J: TRBJ1-5
D: NA
DNA: TGTGCCAGCAGTGGACACTTCGATCAGCCCCAGCATTTT
CDR3: CASSGHFDQPQHF

size: few
V: TRBV21-1
J: TRBJ2-5
D: NA
DNA: TGTGCCAGCAGCAAATGGGGACAAAAGAGAGAGACCCAGTACTTC
CDR3: CASSKWGQKRETQYF

size: NA
V: TRBV10-1
J: TRBJ2-2
D: TRBD2
DNA: TGCGCCAGCAGTGTTAGGAGCGGGAGGTCGAACACCGGGGAGCTGTTTTTT
CDR3: CASSVRSGRSNTGELFF

size: few
V: TRBV6-6
J: TRBJ1-2
D: NA
DNA: TGTGCCAGCAGTTACAGCGGAGGGGACGGCTACACCTTC
CDR3: CASSYSGGDGYTF

size: few
V: TRBV5-1
J: TRBJ1-2
D: NA
DNA: TGCGCCAGCAGCTTGGCAGGCTACTATGGCTACACCTTC
CDR3: CASSLAGYYGYTF

size: NA
V: TRBV30
J: TRBJ2-1
D: TRBD2
DNA: TGTGCCTGGAGGCCGAAGGGACTATCGATCAATGAGCAGTTCTTC
CDR3: CAWRPKGLSINEQFF

size: NA
V: TRBV29-1
J: TRBJ2-7
D: NA
DNA: TGCAGCGCCTCGGGACTGCTCTACGAGCAGTACTTC
CDR3: CSASGLLYEQYF

size: NA
V: TRBV4-3
J: TRBJ2-1
D: TRBD2
DNA: TGCGCCAGCAGCCAATGGACTAGCGGGAGTTACAATGAGCAGTTCTTC
CDR3: CASSQWTSGSYNEQFF

size: NA
V: TRBV4-2
J: TRBJ2-5
D: TRBD2
DNA: TGTGCCAGCAGCCAAGTTGGGCTCGATCGGGGGGGCGATGGGACCCAGTACTTC
CDR3: CASSQVGLDRGGDGTQYF

size: NA
V: TRBV7-3
J: TRBJ2-1
D: NA
DNA: TGTGCCAGCAGCCCCGATTATCTGAGCTCCTACAATGAGCAGTTCTTC
CDR3: CASSPDYLSSYNEQFF

size: few
V: TRBV9
J: TRBJ1-6
D: NA
DNA: TGTGCCAGCAGCCTAGGGGGAGTTTATAATTCACCCCTCCACTTT
CDR3: CASSLGGVYNSPLHF

size: NA
V: TRBV19
J: TRBJ2-1
D: TRBD1
DNA: TGTGCCAGTAGGGGGACAGGGCCGCACAATGAGCAGTTCTTC
CDR3: CASRGTGPHNEQFF

size: NA
V: TRBV2
J: TRBJ2-3
D: NA
DNA: TGTGCCAGCAGTGGAGGAGTATATTCCACAGATACGCAGTATTTT
CDR3: CASSGGVYSTDTQYF

size: NA
V: TRBV5-1
J: TRBJ1-4
D: TRBD1
DNA: TGCGCCAGCAGCTCATATGACAGGGAGAATGAAAAACTGTTTTTT
CDR3: CASSSYDRENEKLFF

size: NA
V: TRBV4-3
J: TRBJ2-3
D: NA
DNA: TGCGCCAGCAGCCAAGTATCAGGGTCTAGCACAGATACGCAGTATTTT
CDR3: CASSQVSGSSTDTQYF

size: NA
V: TRBV19
J: TRBJ2-1
D: TRBD1
DNA: TGTGCCAGTAGTCTCACTCCGGGACAGGGGTTCCATGAGCAGTTCTTC
CDR3: CASSLTPGQGFHEQFF

size: few
V: TRBV15
J: TRBJ2-3
D: NA
DNA: TGTGCCACCGCGGTAACGGGAGAAGGCCCAGATACGCAGTATTTT
CDR3: CATAVTGEGPDTQYF

size: once
V: TRBV5-6
J: TRBJ1-6
D: NA
DNA: TGTGCCAGCAGCGCGCCCCTATCGAGGAATTCACCCCTCCACTTT
CDR3: CASSAPLSRNSPLHF

size: NA
V: TRBV5-5
J: TRBJ2-1
D: TRBD2
DNA: TGTGCCAGCAGCTGGAGAGGACTAGCGGCCTCCTACAATGAGCAGTTCTTC
CDR3: CASSWRGLAASYNEQFF

size: NA
V: TRBV5-1
J: TRBJ2-5
D: TRBD2
DNA: TGCGCCAGCAGCTTCTCGACTAGCGGGGGGGGAGAGACCCAGTACTTC
CDR3: CASSFSTSGGGETQYF

size: NA
V: TRBV20-1
J: TRBJ1-3
D: NA
DNA: TGCAGTGCCCAGGGGAACACCATATATTTT
CDR3: CSAQGNTIYF

size: NA
V: TRBV29-1
J: TRBJ1-4
D: TRBD1
DNA: TGCAGCGTCGGGACAGGGTACTTCGAAAAACTGTTTTTT
CDR3: CSVGTGYFEKLFF

size: NA
V: TRBV7-2
J: TRBJ2-7
D: TRBD1
DNA: TGTGCCAGCAGCTTTTCCGGGACAGGCTCCTACGAGCAGTACTTC
CDR3: CASSFSGTGSYEQYF

size: NA
V: TRBV29-1
J: TRBJ2-5
D: TRBD2
DNA: TGCAGCGTCCCTCCGACTAGCGGGTACCAAGAGACCCAGTACTTC
CDR3: CSVPPTSGYQETQYF

size: once
V: TRBV6-5
J: TRBJ1-1
D: TRBD1
DNA: TGTGCCAGCAGACGACCGGGGACAGAAAACACTGAAGCTTTCTTT
CDR3: CASRRPGTENTEAFF

size: few
V: TRBV7-9
J: TRBJ2-5
D: TRBD2
DNA: TGTGCCAGCAGCTCGGGGGGTCGGGATCAAGAGACCCAGTACTTC
CDR3: CASSSGGRDQETQYF

size: NA
V: TRBV4-3
J: TRBJ1-3
D: TRBD1
DNA: TGCGCCAGCAGCTCCCACGCTTCCGGGACAGGGGGAAACACCATATATTTT
CDR3: CASSSHASGTGGNTIYF

size: NA
V: TRBV18
J: TRBJ1-2
D: NA
DNA: TGTGCCAGCTCACCTCCCGACAGGAGCTATGGCTACACCTTC
CDR3: CASSPPDRSYGYTF

size: NA
V: TRBV7-9
J: TRBJ2-1
D: NA
DNA: TGTGCCAGCAGCTTAGTGTCAGGGAGGTTCAATGAGCAGTTCTTC
CDR3: CASSLVSGRFNEQFF

size: few
V: TRBV29-1
J: TRBJ2-1
D: TRBD1
DNA: TGCAGCGGCTGGCCAAAGGACAGGGAATACAATGAGCAGTTCTTC
CDR3: CSGWPKDREYNEQFF

size: NA
V: TRBV11-1
J: TRBJ2-3
D: NA
DNA: TGTGCCAGCAGCCGGACTATTAAGGCGCAGTATTTT
CDR3: CASSRTIKAQYF